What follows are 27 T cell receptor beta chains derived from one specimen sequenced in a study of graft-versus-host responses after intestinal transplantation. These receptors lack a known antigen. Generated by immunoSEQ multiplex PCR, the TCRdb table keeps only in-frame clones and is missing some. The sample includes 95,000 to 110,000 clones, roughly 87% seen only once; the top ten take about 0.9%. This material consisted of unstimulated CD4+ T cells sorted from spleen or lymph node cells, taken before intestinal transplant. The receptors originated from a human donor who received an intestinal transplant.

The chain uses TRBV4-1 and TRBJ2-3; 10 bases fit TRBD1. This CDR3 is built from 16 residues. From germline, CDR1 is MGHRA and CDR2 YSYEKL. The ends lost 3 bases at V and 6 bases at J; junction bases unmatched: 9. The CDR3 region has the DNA TGCGCCAGCAGCCAGCGCCGGGACAGGGGCGGGGATACGCAGTATTTT. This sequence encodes CASSQRRDRGGDTQYF.

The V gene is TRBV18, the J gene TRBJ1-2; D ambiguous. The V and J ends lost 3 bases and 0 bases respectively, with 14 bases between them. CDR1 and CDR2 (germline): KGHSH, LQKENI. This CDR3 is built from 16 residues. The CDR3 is CASSPDVGGTNYGYTF. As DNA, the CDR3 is TGTGCCAGCTCACCTGATGTTGGCGGGACTAACTATGGCTACACCTTC.

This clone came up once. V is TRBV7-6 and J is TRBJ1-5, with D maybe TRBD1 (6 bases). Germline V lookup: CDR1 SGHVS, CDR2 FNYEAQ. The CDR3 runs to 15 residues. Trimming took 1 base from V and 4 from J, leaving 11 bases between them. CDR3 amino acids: CASSLEQGLNQPQHF. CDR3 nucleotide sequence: TGTGCCAGCAGCTTAGAACAGGGCTTAAATCAGCCCCAGCATTTT.

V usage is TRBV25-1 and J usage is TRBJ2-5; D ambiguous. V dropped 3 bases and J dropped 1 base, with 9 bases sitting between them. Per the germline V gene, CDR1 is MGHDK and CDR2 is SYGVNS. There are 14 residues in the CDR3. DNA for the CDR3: TGTGCCAGCAGTGATAGTTTAGCCCAAGAGACCCAGTACTTC. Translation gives CASSDSLAQETQYF.

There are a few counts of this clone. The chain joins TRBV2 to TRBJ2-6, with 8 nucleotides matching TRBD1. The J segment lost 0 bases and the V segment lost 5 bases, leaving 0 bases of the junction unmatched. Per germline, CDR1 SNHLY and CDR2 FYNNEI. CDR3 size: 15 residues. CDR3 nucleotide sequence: TGTGCCAGCAGTCAGGGGGCCTCTGGGGCCAACGTCCTGACTTTC. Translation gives CASSQGASGANVLTF.

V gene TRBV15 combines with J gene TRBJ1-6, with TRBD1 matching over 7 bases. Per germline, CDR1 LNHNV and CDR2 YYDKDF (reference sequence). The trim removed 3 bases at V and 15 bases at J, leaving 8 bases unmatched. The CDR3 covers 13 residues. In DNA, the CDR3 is TGTGCCACCAGCAGGGGCAACACAGGGGACCTCCACTTT. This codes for CATSRGNTGDLHF.

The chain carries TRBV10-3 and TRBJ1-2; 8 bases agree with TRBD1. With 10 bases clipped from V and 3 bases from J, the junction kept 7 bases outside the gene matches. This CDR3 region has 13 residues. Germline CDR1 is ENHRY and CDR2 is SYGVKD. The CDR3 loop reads CATRQGADYGYTF. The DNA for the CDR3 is TGTGCCACCCGCCAGGGGGCGGACTATGGCTACACCTTC.

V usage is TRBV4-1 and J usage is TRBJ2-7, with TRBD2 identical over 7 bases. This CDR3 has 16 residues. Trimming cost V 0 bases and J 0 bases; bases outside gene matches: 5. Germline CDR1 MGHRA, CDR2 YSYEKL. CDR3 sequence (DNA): TGCGCCAGCAGCCAAGATGGCGGCGGGAGCTCCTACGAGCAGTACTTC. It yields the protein CASSQDGGGSSYEQYF.

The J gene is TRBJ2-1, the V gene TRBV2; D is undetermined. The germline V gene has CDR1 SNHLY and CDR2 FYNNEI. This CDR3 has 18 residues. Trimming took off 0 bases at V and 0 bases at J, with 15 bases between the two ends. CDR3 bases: TGTGCCAGCAGTGAAGCGCTTGTAGCTGCGAGCTCCTACAATGAGCAGTTCTTC. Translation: CASSEALVAASSYNEQFF.

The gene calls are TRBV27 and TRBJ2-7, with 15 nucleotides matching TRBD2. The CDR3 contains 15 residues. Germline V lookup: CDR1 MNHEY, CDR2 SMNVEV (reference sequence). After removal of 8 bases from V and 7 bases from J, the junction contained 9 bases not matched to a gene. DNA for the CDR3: TGTGCCAGCCGATCCATGGGACTAGCGGGAGGAGAGCAGTACTTC. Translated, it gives CASRSMGLAGGEQYF.

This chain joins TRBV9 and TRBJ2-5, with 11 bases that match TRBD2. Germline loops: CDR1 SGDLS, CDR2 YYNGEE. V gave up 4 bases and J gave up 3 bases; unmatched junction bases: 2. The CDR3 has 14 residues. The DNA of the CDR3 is TGTGCCAGCAGCTTGGGACTAGCGGAAGAGACCCAGTACTTC. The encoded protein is CASSLGLAEETQYF.

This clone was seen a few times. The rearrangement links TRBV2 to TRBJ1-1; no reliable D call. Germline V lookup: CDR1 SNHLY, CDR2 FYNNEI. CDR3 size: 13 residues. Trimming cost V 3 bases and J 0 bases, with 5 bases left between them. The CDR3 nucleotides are TGTGCCAGCAGTGACCGGGTGAACACTGAAGCTTTCTTT. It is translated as CASSDRVNTEAFF.

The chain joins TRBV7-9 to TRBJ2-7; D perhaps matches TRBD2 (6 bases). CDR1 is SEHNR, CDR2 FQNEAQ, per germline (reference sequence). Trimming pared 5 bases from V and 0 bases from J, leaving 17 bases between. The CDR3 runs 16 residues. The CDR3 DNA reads TGTGCCAGCAGCCCCCGCTCGGAGGGAACCTCCTACGAGCAGTACTTC. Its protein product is CASSPRSEGTSYEQYF.

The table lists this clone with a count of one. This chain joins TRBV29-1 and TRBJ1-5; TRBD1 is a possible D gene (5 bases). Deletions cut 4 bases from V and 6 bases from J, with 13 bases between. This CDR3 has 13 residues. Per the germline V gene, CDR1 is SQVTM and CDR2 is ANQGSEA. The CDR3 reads CSVGGGGGQPQHF. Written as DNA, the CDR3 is TGCAGCGTTGGGGGGGGTGGGGGTCAGCCCCAGCATTTT.

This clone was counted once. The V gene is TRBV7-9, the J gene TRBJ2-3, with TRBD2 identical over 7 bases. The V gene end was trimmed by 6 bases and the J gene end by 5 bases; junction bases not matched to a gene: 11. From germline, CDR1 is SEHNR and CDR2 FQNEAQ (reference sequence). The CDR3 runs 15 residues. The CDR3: CASRTREIRLDTQYF. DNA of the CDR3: TGTGCCAGCAGGACGCGGGAGATTCGCTTAGATACGCAGTATTTT.

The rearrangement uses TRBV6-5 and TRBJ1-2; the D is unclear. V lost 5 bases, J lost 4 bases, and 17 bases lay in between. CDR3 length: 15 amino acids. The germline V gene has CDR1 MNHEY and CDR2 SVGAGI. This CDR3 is CASSPYSREGYGYTF. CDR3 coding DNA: TGTGCCAGCAGTCCCTACTCAAGGGAAGGCTATGGCTACACCTTC.

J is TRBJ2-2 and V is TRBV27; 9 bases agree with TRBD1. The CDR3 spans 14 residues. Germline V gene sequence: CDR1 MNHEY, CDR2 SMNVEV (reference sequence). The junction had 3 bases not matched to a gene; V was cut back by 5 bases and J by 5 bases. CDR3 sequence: CASSQDRGTGELFF. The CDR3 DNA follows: TGTGCCAGCAGTCAGGACAGGGGAACCGGGGAGCTGTTTTTT.

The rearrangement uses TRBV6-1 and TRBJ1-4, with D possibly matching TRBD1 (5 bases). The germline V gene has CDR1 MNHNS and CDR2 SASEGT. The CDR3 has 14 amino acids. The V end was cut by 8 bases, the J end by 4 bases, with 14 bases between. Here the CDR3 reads CASGQGQGNEKLFF. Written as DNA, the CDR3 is TGTGCCAGCGGCCAAGGCCAGGGTAATGAAAAACTGTTTTTT.

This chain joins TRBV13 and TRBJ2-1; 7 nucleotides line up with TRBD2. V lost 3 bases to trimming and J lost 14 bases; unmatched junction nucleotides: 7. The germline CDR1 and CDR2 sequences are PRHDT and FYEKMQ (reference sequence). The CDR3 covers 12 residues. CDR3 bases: TGTGCCAGCAGCTTCCAGCGGGGAGTTGAGTTCTTC. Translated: CASSFQRGVEFF.

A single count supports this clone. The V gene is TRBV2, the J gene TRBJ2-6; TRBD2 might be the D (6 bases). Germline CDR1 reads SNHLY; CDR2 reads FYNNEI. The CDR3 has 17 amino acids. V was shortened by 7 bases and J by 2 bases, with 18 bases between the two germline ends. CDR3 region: CASTARGRSTGANVLTF. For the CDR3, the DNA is TGTGCCAGCACTGCCCGGGGGAGGTCCACTGGGGCCAACGTCCTGACTTTC.

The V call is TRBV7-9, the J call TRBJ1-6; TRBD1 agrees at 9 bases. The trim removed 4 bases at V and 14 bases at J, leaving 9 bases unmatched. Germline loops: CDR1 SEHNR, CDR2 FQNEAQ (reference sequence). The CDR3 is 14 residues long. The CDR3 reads CASSWDRDAVTLHF. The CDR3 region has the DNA TGTGCCAGCAGCTGGGACAGGGACGCGGTAACCCTCCACTTT.

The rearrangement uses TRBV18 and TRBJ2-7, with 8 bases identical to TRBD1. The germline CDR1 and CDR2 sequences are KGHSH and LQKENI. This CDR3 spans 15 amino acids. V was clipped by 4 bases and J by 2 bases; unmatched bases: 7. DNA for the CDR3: TGTGCCAGCTCACTACGACAGGGGATGACCTACGAGCAGTACTTC. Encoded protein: CASSLRQGMTYEQYF.

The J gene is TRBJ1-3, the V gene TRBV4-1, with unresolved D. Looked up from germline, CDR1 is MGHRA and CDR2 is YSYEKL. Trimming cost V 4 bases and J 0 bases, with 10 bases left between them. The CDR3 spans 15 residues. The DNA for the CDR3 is TGCGCCAGCAGCCCTCAAGGTGGCTCTGGAAACACCATATATTTT. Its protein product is CASSPQGGSGNTIYF.

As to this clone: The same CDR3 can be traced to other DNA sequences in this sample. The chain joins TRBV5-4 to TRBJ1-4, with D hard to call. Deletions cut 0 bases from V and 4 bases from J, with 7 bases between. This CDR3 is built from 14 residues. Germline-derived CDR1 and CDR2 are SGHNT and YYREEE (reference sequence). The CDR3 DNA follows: TGTGCCAGCAGCTTGGGAGGATATAATGAAAAACTGTTTTTT. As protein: CASSLGGYNEKLFF.

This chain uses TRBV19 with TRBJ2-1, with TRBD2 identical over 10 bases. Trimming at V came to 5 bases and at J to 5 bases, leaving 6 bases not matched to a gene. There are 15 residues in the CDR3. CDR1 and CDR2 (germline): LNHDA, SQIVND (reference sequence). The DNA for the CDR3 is TGTGCCAGTAGTCTGTGGACTAGCGGAAACAATGAGCAGTTCTTC. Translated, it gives CASSLWTSGNNEQFF.

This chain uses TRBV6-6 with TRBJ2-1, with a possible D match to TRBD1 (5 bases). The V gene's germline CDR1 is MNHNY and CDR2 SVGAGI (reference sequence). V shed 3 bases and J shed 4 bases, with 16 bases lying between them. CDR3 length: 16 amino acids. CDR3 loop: CASSYGAPLGYNEQFF. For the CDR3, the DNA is TGTGCCAGCAGTTATGGGGCACCCCTAGGGTACAATGAGCAGTTCTTC.

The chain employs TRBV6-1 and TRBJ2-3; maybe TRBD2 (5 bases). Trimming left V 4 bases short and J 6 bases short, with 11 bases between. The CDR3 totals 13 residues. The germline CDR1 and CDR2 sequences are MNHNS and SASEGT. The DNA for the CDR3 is TGTGCCAGCAGTGGGACTCGCGGGGATACGCAGTATTTT. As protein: CASSGTRGDTQYF.